What follows is one T cell receptor beta chain and its context. Its antigen is undetermined. This PCR relied on a set of 60 Vbeta primers and 13 Jbeta primers. Profiled with immunoSEQ multiplex PCR; TCRdb holds only in-frame clones, not every one. The sample table includes around 210,000 clones. Although they were nominally healthy when sampled, donors likely had unrecorded immune exposures. The length of the CDR3 is 19 residues. Per the germline V gene, CDR1 is MNHEY and CDR2 is SMNVEV (reference sequence). The germline V and J ends were trimmed by 2 bases and 4 bases, with 25 bases remaining between them. The sample belongs to a study of cytomegalovirus exposure and HLA in healthy donors. General study results and limits: Per published reports, the classifier diagnosed cytomegalovirus status with high specificity and sensitivity. It was in a later analysis that TCR association rates were seen to vary by HLA locus, highest for DRB1 and lowest for HLA-C. Across donors, presence/absence analyses took sequencing depth to be roughly uniform.

The receptor's source is a girl aged 2 to 9 in good health and CMV-seropositive. The gene calls are TRBV27 and TRBJ2-3; D perhaps matches TRBD2 (7 bases). The sequenced sample was PBMCs. The CDR3 region is CASSLAHLVGGGGSDTQYF. Written as DNA, the CDR3 is TGTGCCAGCAGTTTAGCTCACCTCGTTGGGGGAGGGGGGTCAGATACGCAGTATTTT.